This TCR beta chain was captured in a study of blood T cell repertoires in COVID-19. Original data processing: Amplification from reference gene primers served as the basis for estimated nucleated cell counts. Clones were sequenced by immunoSEQ multiplex PCR, and TCRdb holds only the in-frame ones, with some missing. That table furnishes V, J and clone size, whereas the DNA furnished D and trimming. The sample comprises around 200,000 clones, about 86% of which are singletons, and approximately 9% rests with the top ten. The V and J ends lost 1 base and 4 bases respectively, with 13 bases between them. This CDR3 region has 15 residues. Germline V gives CDR1 SGHDN, CDR2 FVKESK.

The chain joins TRBV14 to TRBJ1-1; no firm D call. The TCR was taken from a man between 35 and 55 years old with active or convalescent COVID-19. The source material was peripheral blood. The CDR3 nucleotides read TGTGCCAGCAGCCAAGTTTCCCGTCGAGGCACTGAAGCTTTCTTT. This sequence encodes CASSQVSRRGTEAFF.